The next 26 T cell receptor beta chains were all read from a single sample in a study of fetal regulatory T cell absence and autoimmunity. Method: immunoSEQ multiplex PCR; TCRdb's copy keeps in-frame clones and lacks some. The sample comprises more than 85,000 clones, about 78% of which are singletons, and 1.5% to 2.5% rests with the top ten. Sequences were obtained from pancreas tissue. The origin of the receptors is a male donor with IPEX syndrome.

V gene TRBV10-2 combines with J gene TRBJ2-1, with 9 bases matching TRBD2. V lost 4 bases, J lost 3 bases, and 4 bases stayed unmatched. Germline CDR1 and CDR2: WSHSY and SAAADI. CDR3 length: 15 amino acids. Here the CDR3 reads CASSASGTSYNEQFF. The CDR3 DNA sequence: TGCGCCAGCAGTGCTAGCGGGACAAGCTACAATGAGCAGTTCTTC.

This sequence joins TRBV7-2 and TRBJ1-2; D may be TRBD1 (5 bases). The V end lost 0 bases, the J end lost 8 bases, and 10 bases lay between the germline ends. There are 13 residues in the CDR3. Germline values: CDR1 SGHTA, CDR2 FQGNSA. The CDR3 is CASSLARGEGYTF. CDR3 DNA sequence: TGTGCCAGCAGCTTAGCTAGGGGAGAGGGCTACACCTTC.

This chain joins TRBV7-9 and TRBJ1-6; D is possibly TRBD1 (6 bases). Germline V gives CDR1 SEHNR, CDR2 FQNEAQ (reference sequence). Trimming cost V 5 bases and J 11 bases, with 10 bases left between them. This CDR3 comprises 12 residues. The CDR3 is CASSQQGPPLHF. For the CDR3, the DNA is TGTGCCAGCAGCCAACAGGGACCACCCCTCCACTTT. Together with reference TRBV7-9 and TRBJ1-6, the CDR3 gives the full variable domain: DTGVSQNPRHKITKRGQNVTFRCDPISEHNRLYWYRQTLGQGPEFLTYFQNEAQLEKSRLLSDRFSAERPKGSFSTLEIQRTEQGDSAMYLCASSQQGPPLHFGNGTRLTVT.

The chain joins TRBV10-3 to TRBJ2-1; 10 bases are shared with TRBD1. Germline loops: CDR1 ENHRY, CDR2 SYGVKD. Trimming removed 6 bases from V and 7 bases from J; junction bases left unmatched: 6. The CDR3 has 14 amino acids. The CDR3 nucleotides read TGTGCCATCAGCTCCGGGACAGGGGATAATGAGCAGTTCTTC. This gives the protein CAISSGTGDNEQFF.

This clone turned up a few times. The rearrangement links TRBV27 to TRBJ2-7; D is uncertain. Germline lookup yields CDR1 MNHEY and CDR2 SMNVEV (reference sequence). The CDR3 has 13 amino acids. Trimming took 3 bases from V and 0 from J, leaving 6 bases between them. The CDR3 protein is CASSFQDSYEQYF. The CDR3 DNA follows: TGTGCCAGCAGTTTCCAAGACTCCTACGAGCAGTACTTC.

V and J are TRBV7-9 and TRBJ2-5; 12 bases align to TRBD2. The CDR3 has 17 residues. Germline CDR1 reads SEHNR; CDR2 reads FQNEAQ (reference sequence). V lost 0 bases to trimming and J lost 2 bases; unmatched junction nucleotides: 4. The CDR3 spells CASSLASSGRGQETQYF. The CDR3, as DNA: TGTGCCAGCAGCTTAGCGTCTAGCGGGAGGGGACAAGAGACCCAGTACTTC.

The chain joins TRBV2 to TRBJ1-4; TRBD1 is a possible D gene (6 bases). Germline CDR1 is SNHLY and CDR2 is FYNNEI. V shed 2 bases and J shed 8 bases, with 15 bases lying between them. The CDR3 is made up of 15 amino acids. The DNA of the CDR3 is TGTGCCAGCAGTGAAATGGGGGCGAGGGAAGAAAAACTGTTTTTT. Translated: CASSEMGAREEKLFF.

This clone was seen just once. V gene TRBV29-1 combines with J gene TRBJ2-6; 12 positions agree with TRBD2. CDR1 is SQVTM, CDR2 ANQGSEA, per germline. V lost 6 bases, J lost 4 bases, and 19 bases stayed unmatched. The length of the CDR3 is 20 residues. For the CDR3, the DNA is TGCAGCGTGACGGAGGGTCCGGGACTAGCGGGTGCGGGAGGGGCCAACGTCCTGACTTTC. Its protein is CSVTEGPGLAGAGGANVLTF.

This sequence joins TRBV30 and TRBJ1-5, with TRBD1 matching over 9 bases. From germline, CDR1 is GTSNPN and CDR2 SVGIG (reference sequence). V trimming: 0 bases; J trimming: 6 bases; junction bases outside the gene matches: 0. The length of the CDR3 is 13 residues. The CDR3 region has the DNA TGTGCCTGGAGTGTACAGGGGGCTCAGCCCCAGCATTTT. Translated, it gives CAWSVQGAQPQHF.

The rearrangement joins TRBV4-3 to TRBJ2-3; D perhaps matches TRBD2 (7 bases). Per germline, CDR1 LGHNA and CDR2 YSLEER. The CDR3 loop spans 19 amino acids. The V end was cut by 1 base, the J end by 0 bases, with 20 bases between. The CDR3 region has the DNA TGCGCCAGCAGCCAAGGCACGGGGTGGGGGGGCTTTAGCACAGATACGCAGTATTTT. Protein sequence: CASSQGTGWGGFSTDTQYF.

The chain couples TRBV19 to TRBJ1-1, with D tentatively TRBD1 (5 bases). The CDR3 is 16 amino acids. V was trimmed by 2 bases and J by 1 base, leaving 14 bases between them. Germline V gene lookup returns CDR1 LNHDA and CDR2 SQIVND (reference sequence). DNA of the CDR3: TGTGCCAGTAGTATACCACCCCTGGGACGGAACACTGAAGCTTTCTTT. This codes for CASSIPPLGRNTEAFF. The variable domain in full, with the rest retrieved from reference TRBV19 and TRBJ1-1, is DGGITQSPKYLFRKEGQNVTLSCEQNLNHDAMYWYRQDPGQGLRLIYYSQIVNDFQKGDIAEGYSVSREKKESFPLTVTSAQKNPTAFYLCASSIPPLGRNTEAFFGQGTRLTVV.

The rearrangement joins TRBV27 to TRBJ1-2; 7 bases match TRBD1. This CDR3 has 13 amino acids. CDR1 is MNHEY and CDR2 is SMNVEV in the germline V gene (reference sequence). Losses at the gene ends were 3 bases for V and 6 bases for J; bases not matched to a gene: 4. The CDR3 protein is CASSFQGVNGYTF. CDR3 in DNA: TGTGCCAGCAGTTTTCAGGGGGTAAATGGCTACACCTTC.

V is TRBV29-1 and J is TRBJ2-2; D is undetermined. V was cut by 7 bases and J by 0 bases, with 12 bases left in between. The CDR3 is 14 residues long. In germline, CDR1 is SQVTM, CDR2 ANQGSEA. The CDR3 bases are TGCAGCGCGAGCTTTAGCCCGAACACCGGGGAGCTGTTTTTT. Translating it yields CSASFSPNTGELFF.

This clone has only one observation. The chain recombines TRBV9 with TRBJ2-5; 12 positions match TRBD1. This CDR3 comprises 17 residues. J gave up 5 bases and V 0 bases, and 8 bases lay outside the gene matches. CDR1 SGDLS and CDR2 YYNGEE come from the germline V gene. The CDR3 spells CASSVGGGTGGLETQYF. CDR3 nucleotides: TGTGCCAGCAGCGTAGGTGGGGGGACAGGGGGCTTGGAGACCCAGTACTTC.

The chain employs TRBV7-6 and TRBJ1-2; the D gene is possibly TRBD1 (6 bases). The CDR3 has 14 amino acids. Germline CDR1 and CDR2: SGHVS and FNYEAQ. V shed 6 bases and J shed 4 bases, with 15 bases lying between them. As DNA, the CDR3 is TGTGCCAGCAGAGGGGGGCAGGGGCTCTATGGCTACACCTTC. This translates into CASRGGQGLYGYTF.

This chain uses TRBV5-4 with TRBJ1-1; D is undetermined. The germline CDR1 and CDR2 sequences are SGHNT and YYREEE (reference sequence). The length of the CDR3 is 14 residues. Trimming removed 4 bases from V and 4 bases from J, with 14 bases in between. The CDR3, as DNA: TGTGCCAGCAGCCTTTCCGCGGAGGGCACTGAAGCTTTCTTT. Protein product: CASSLSAEGTEAFF.

The chain combines TRBV9 with TRBJ2-5, with 15 bases matching TRBD2. J lost 5 bases, V lost 0 bases, and 5 bases had no gene match. The germline V gene has CDR1 SGDLS and CDR2 YYNGEE. The CDR3 loop spans 17 amino acids. CDR3 protein: CASSVDSGLAGGETQYF. The CDR3 region has the DNA TGTGCCAGCAGCGTAGATAGCGGACTAGCGGGAGGGGAGACCCAGTACTTC. The variable domain in full, completed from reference TRBV9 and TRBJ2-5, reads DSGVTQTPKHLITATGQRVTLRCSPRSGDLSVYWYQQSLDQGLQFLIQYYNGEERAKGNILERFSAQQFPDLHSELNLSSLELGDSALYFCASSVDSGLAGGETQYFGPGTRLLVL.

V is TRBV27 and J is TRBJ2-2; D not certain. The CDR3 is 13 amino acids. Germline V gene lookup returns CDR1 MNHEY and CDR2 SMNVEV (reference sequence). The germline V and J ends were trimmed by 1 base and 5 bases, with 5 bases remaining between them. Here the CDR3 DNA reads TGTGCCAGCAGTTTATGGCAGACCGGGGAGCTGTTTTTT. This sequence encodes CASSLWQTGELFF.

V is TRBV4-1 and J is TRBJ1-1, with D unclear. In germline, CDR1 is MGHRA, CDR2 YSYEKL. The CDR3 extends over 13 amino acids. V was pared by 3 bases and J by 5 bases, with 10 bases between. The CDR3 nucleotides are TGCGCCAGCAGCCATGGCAAGTATACTGAAGCTTTCTTT. Translation: CASSHGKYTEAFF.

This chain uses TRBV7-2 with TRBJ2-7, with 12 nucleotides matching TRBD2. The CDR3 has 14 amino acids. Germline V gene data show CDR1 as SGHTA and CDR2 as FQGNSA. Trimming took 5 bases from V and 6 from J; bases not matched to a gene: 5. The CDR3 protein is CASSPRLAGVEQYF. The CDR3 bases are TGTGCCAGCAGCCCCAGACTAGCGGGGGTCGAGCAGTACTTC.

The rearrangement joins TRBV15 to TRBJ2-1, with a possible D match to TRBD2 (5 bases). The CDR3 totals 17 residues. In germline, CDR1 is LNHNV, CDR2 YYDKDF (reference sequence). Trimming removed 2 bases at V and 5 bases at J, with 19 bases between. As DNA, the CDR3 is TGTGCCACCAGCAGACTCCCTCGGGCGCGAGCGGACAATGAGCAGTTCTTC. Protein: CATSRLPRARADNEQFF.

J is TRBJ1-5 and V is TRBV5-5; 8 bases are a match to TRBD1. The V gene end was trimmed by 4 bases and the J gene end by 5 bases; junction bases not matched to a gene: 8. Per germline, CDR1 SGHKS and CDR2 YYEKEE (reference sequence). The CDR3 has 15 amino acids. CDR3 protein: CASSPDRDPYQPQHF. The DNA of the CDR3 is TGTGCCAGCAGCCCGGACAGGGACCCCTATCAGCCCCAGCATTTT.

This clone was seen a few times. The V gene is TRBV7-2, the J gene TRBJ2-3; D is undetermined. The CDR3 consists of 13 residues. Trimming removed 1 base at V and 9 bases at J, with 11 bases between. In germline, CDR1 is SGHTA, CDR2 FQGNSA. DNA for the CDR3: TGTGCCAGCAGCTTAGTCGTTAGCTCGACGCAGTATTTT. It is translated as CASSLVVSSTQYF. Together with reference TRBV7-2 and TRBJ2-3, the CDR3 gives the full variable domain: GAGVSQSPSNKVTEKGKDVELRCDPISGHTALYWYRQSLGQGLEFLIYFQGNSAPDKSGLPSDRFSAERTGGSVSTLTIQRTQQEDSAVYLCASSLVVSSTQYFGPGTRLTVL.

In this sample, this clone turned up a few times. V gene TRBV10-2 combines with J gene TRBJ2-7, with D possibly TRBD2 on 6 matching bases. The CDR3 length is 15 residues. V was trimmed by 3 bases and J by 0 bases, leaving 12 bases between them. In germline, CDR1 is WSHSY, CDR2 SAAADI. CDR3 bases: TGCGCCAGCAGTGAAGAAGCGGGCAGCTCCTACGAGCAGTACTTC. The encoded protein is CASSEEAGSSYEQYF.

The rearrangement links TRBV4-3 to TRBJ2-3; D is ambiguous. V shed 5 bases and J shed 1 base, with 7 bases lying between them. This CDR3 is 13 amino acids long. Per the germline V gene, CDR1 is LGHNA and CDR2 is YSLEER. The chain's CDR3 is CASSDKGTDTQYF. The DNA for the CDR3 is TGCGCCAGCAGCGACAAGGGCACAGATACGCAGTATTTT.

The chain carries TRBV5-4 and TRBJ2-7; 10 nucleotides align to TRBD2. Germline lookup yields CDR1 SGHNT and CDR2 YYREEE (reference sequence). V was clipped by 4 bases and J by 4 bases; unmatched bases: 8. The CDR3 runs to 15 residues. The CDR3 loop reads CASSAPGLAPYEQYF. CDR3 DNA: TGTGCCAGCAGCGCTCCGGGACTAGCGCCTTACGAGCAGTACTTC. Based on the CDR3 plus reference TRBV5-4 and TRBJ2-7, the full variable domain is ETGVTQSPTHLIKTRGQQVTLRCSSQSGHNTVSWYQQALGQGPQFIFQYYREEENGRGNFPPRFSGLQFPNYSSELNVNALELDDSALYLCASSAPGLAPYEQYFGPGTRLTVT.